The 12 T cell receptor beta chains below all came from one sample that was sequenced in a study of shared clonotypes between healthy human individuals. Measured with immunoSEQ multiplex PCR; TCRdb has only the in-frame clones, and not every one. The profile shows approximately 600,000 clones, around 95% of them singletons. It was CD45RO-negative cells, positively selected for CCR7, that made up naive CD8 cells, with terminally differentiated effector memory CD45RA+ cells excluded. Specimen: naive CD8+ T cells sorted from blood. All receptors derive from a woman aged 25 to 39 in good health.

V gene TRBV4-1 combines with J gene TRBJ2-7, with 11 bases fitting TRBD2. The germline V gene has CDR1 MGHRA and CDR2 YSYEKL. V trimming: 0 bases; J trimming: 3 bases; junction bases outside the gene matches: 7. The CDR3 loop spans 17 amino acids. In DNA form, the CDR3 reads TGCGCCAGCAGCCAAGAACCCAATAGCGGGAGGGGCTACGAGCAGTACTTC. It specifies CASSQEPNSGRGYEQYF.

This rearrangement joins TRBV7-9 to TRBJ2-3; no reliable D call. The V end was cut by 4 bases, the J end by 1 base, with 9 bases between. CDR1 and CDR2 from the germline V gene are SEHNR and FQNEAQ (reference sequence). The CDR3 runs 14 residues. CDR3 residues: CASSWVGRTDTQYF. The CDR3 DNA is TGTGCCAGCAGCTGGGTAGGACGCACAGATACGCAGTATTTT.

The CDR3 region is CASSLSSRELFF. The CDR3 DNA sequence: TGTGCCAGCAGTCTCTCTTCGAGGGAGCTGTTTTTT. The rearrangement joins TRBV28 to TRBJ2-2; D not certain. Germline V lookup: CDR1 MDHEN, CDR2 SYDVKM. V lost 5 bases to trimming and J lost 9 bases, with 10 bases between them. The CDR3 totals 12 residues.

The chain employs TRBV6-1 and TRBJ1-5, with D possibly TRBD1 on 5 matching bases. This CDR3 is built from 15 residues. Germline V gene lookup returns CDR1 MNHNS and CDR2 SASEGT. Trimming took off 1 base at V and 5 bases at J, with 12 bases between the two ends. The CDR3: CASSEGGLWDQPQHF. As DNA, the CDR3 is TGTGCCAGCAGTGAAGGGGGGTTATGGGATCAGCCCCAGCATTTT.

This chain links TRBV27 with TRBJ2-7; D perhaps matches TRBD2 (6 bases). V gave up 7 bases and J gave up 3 bases, with 13 bases separating them. The CDR3 length is 13 residues. Germline CDR1 MNHEY, CDR2 SMNVEV (reference sequence). The CDR3 nucleotides are TGTGCCAGCACTAGTAGCGGTGGCTACGAGCAGTACTTC. Its translation: CASTSSGGYEQYF.

The sample holds one count of this clone. This chain joins TRBV14 and TRBJ1-1; 7 bases match TRBD1. The CDR3 consists of 15 residues. V was pared by 3 bases and J by 0 bases, with 4 bases of the junction left unmatched. From germline, CDR1 is SGHDN and CDR2 FVKESK. The CDR3 spells CASSHATGLNTEAFF. The CDR3 DNA is TGTGCCAGCAGCCACGCGACAGGGCTGAACACTGAAGCTTTCTTT.

The chain carries TRBV7-9 and TRBJ1-3; 9 nucleotides match TRBD1. Trimming took 3 bases from V and 2 from J; bases not matched to a gene: 5. The CDR3 loop spans 16 amino acids. Germline V gene data show CDR1 as SEHNR and CDR2 as FQNEAQ (reference sequence). CDR3 region: CASSFNRGLPGNTIYF. CDR3 coding DNA: TGTGCCAGCAGCTTTAACAGGGGGCTGCCTGGAAACACCATATATTTT.

About this clone itself: Other DNA sequences in this sample translate to the same CDR3. The genes are TRBV9 and TRBJ2-2; no firm D call. Germline loops: CDR1 SGDLS, CDR2 YYNGEE. The CDR3 sequence is 11 residues long. Trimming cost V 2 bases and J 6 bases, with 2 bases left between them. CDR3 loop: CASSVSGELFF. CDR3 DNA sequence: TGTGCCAGCAGCGTCTCCGGGGAGCTGTTTTTT.

This rearrangement joins TRBV19 to TRBJ1-5; D remains unclear. Germline V gives CDR1 LNHDA, CDR2 SQIVND (reference sequence). This CDR3 spans 14 amino acids. Trimming cost V 7 bases and J 0 bases, with 10 bases left between them. CDR3 nucleotide sequence: TGTGCCAGTACAATTGGCCCTAGCAATCAGCCCCAGCATTTT. It encodes CASTIGPSNQPQHF.

This rearrangement joins TRBV28 to TRBJ1-1; TRBD1 is a possible D gene (6 bases). Trimming cost V 6 bases and J 1 base, with 21 bases left between them. This CDR3 spans 17 amino acids. CDR1 and CDR2 (germline): MDHEN, SYDVKM. CDR3 nucleotides: TGTGCCAGCAGCTATATATGGGAGGGACACAGGAACACTGAAGCTTTCTTT. Its protein is CASSYIWEGHRNTEAFF.

This clone appeared once. The rearrangement links TRBV5-4 to TRBJ2-1, with a possible D match to TRBD1 (6 bases). CDR3 length: 15 residues. Between the trimmed V and J ends, which lost 6 bases and 0 bases, there was a span of 13 bases. Germline values: CDR1 SGHNT, CDR2 YYREEE (reference sequence). In DNA, the CDR3 is TGTGCCAGCACCAATACAGGGAGCTCCTACAATGAGCAGTTCTTC. This codes for CASTNTGSSYNEQFF. The full variable domain, rest sourced from reference TRBV5-4 and TRBJ2-1, is ETGVTQSPTHLIKTRGQQVTLRCSSQSGHNTVSWYQQALGQGPQFIFQYYREEENGRGNFPPRFSGLQFPNYSSELNVNALELDDSALYLCASTNTGSSYNEQFFGPGTRLTVL.

The V and J genes are TRBV7-6 and TRBJ2-5, with 11 bases matching TRBD2. The CDR3 covers 20 residues. With 4 bases clipped from V and 5 bases from J, the junction kept 21 bases outside the gene matches. The germline V gene has CDR1 SGHVS and CDR2 FNYEAQ. CDR3 DNA: TGTGCCAGCAGCTCCGGGTATCCGGGACTAGCGGACGCCAAGTCGGAGACCCAGTACTTC. This sequence encodes CASSSGYPGLADAKSETQYF.